What follows are 16 T cell receptor beta chains derived from one specimen sequenced in a study of human T cells and chemical hapten exposure. One entry per CDR3 protein, called by TCRdb with MiXCR from the RACE reads. The sample contains 200,000 to 300,000 distinct CDR3 sequences, around 9.3% of which appear only once. Specified time point: pre-sensitization, week 0. Described treatment: therapeutic diphenylcyclopropenone sensitization with weekly scalp DPC. The source material was whole blood, sampled in connection with sensitization to the hapten diphenylcyclopropenone (DPC). These receptors all stem from a woman aged 40 to 55 with alopecia areata. Some clones in this sample may be carry-over from other donors' samples.

This clonotype was observed many times. The chain recombines TRBV29-1 with TRBJ2-7; D is unresolved. V lost 5 bases and J 2 bases, leaving 13 bases between the germline ends. The CDR3 contains 13 residues. The germline gives CDR1 SQVTM, CDR2 ANQGSEA. The CDR3: CSVKVGRTYEQYF. The DNA for the CDR3 is TGCAGCGTTAAGGTCGGAAGAACCTACGAGCAGTACTTC.

This clonotype has just a few counts. The chain links TRBV2 to TRBJ2-7, with TRBD2 as a possible D gene (6 bases). This CDR3 comprises 15 residues. CDR1 is SNHLY, CDR2 FYNNEI, per germline. V was shortened by 5 bases and J by 1 base, with 15 bases between the two germline ends. CDR3 sequence reads: CASSPNGGSSYEQYF. The CDR3 bases are TGTGCCAGCAGTCCAAACGGGGGTAGTTCCTACGAGCAGTACTTC.

The chain links TRBV15 to TRBJ2-7, with 13 positions matching TRBD2. V was clipped by 8 bases and J by 6 bases; unmatched bases: 4. The CDR3 loop spans 13 amino acids. Germline CDR1 and CDR2: LNHNV and YYDKDF (reference sequence). This chain's CDR3 is CATSRTSGSEQYF. The CDR3, as DNA: TGTGCCACCTCCCGGACTAGCGGGAGCGAGCAGTACTTC.

This clonotype appeared a few times. This chain joins TRBV7-2 and TRBJ1-3; perhaps TRBD1 as D (5 bases). The CDR3 consists of 15 residues. Germline CDR1 and CDR2: SGHTA and FQGNSA. V was trimmed by 3 bases and J by 2 bases, leaving 11 bases between them. In DNA, the CDR3 is TGTGCCAGCAGCTTTGGGGCAGGGACTGGAAACACCATATATTTT. Amino acids: CASSFGAGTGNTIYF.

This clonotype was recorded a few times. The V gene is TRBV4-1, the J gene TRBJ2-2; D unclear. Germline CDR1 MGHRA, CDR2 YSYEKL. V lost 4 bases and J lost 6, with 6 bases in between. CDR3 length: 12 amino acids. CDR3 sequence: CASSPFSGELFF. In nucleotides, the CDR3 is TGCGCCAGCAGCCCGTTCTCCGGGGAGCTGTTTTTT.

This clonotype came up a few times. The rearrangement uses TRBV2 and TRBJ2-7, with TRBD2 matching 12 bases. The V gene end was trimmed by 5 bases and the J gene end by 12 bases; junction bases not matched to a gene: 11. Germline CDR1 and CDR2: SNHLY and FYNNEI. The CDR3 has 14 residues. The CDR3 DNA follows: TGTGCCAGCAGTCCCTCCGTACTAGCGGGAGGTTTGTACTTC. It yields the protein CASSPSVLAGGLYF. Together with reference TRBV2 and TRBJ2-7, the CDR3 gives the full variable domain: EPEVTQTPSHQVTQMGQEVILRCVPISNHLYFYWYRQILGQKVEFLVSFYNNEISEKSEIFDDQFSVERPDGSNFTLKIRSTKLEDSAMYFCASSPSVLAGGLYFGPGTRLTVT.

The chain couples TRBV6-2 or TRBV6-3 to TRBJ2-3; D not certain. The ends were cut back, 5 bases at V and 2 bases at J, with 14 bases in the middle. The germline gives CDR1 MNHEY, CDR2 SVGEGT. The CDR3 has 15 amino acids. Here the CDR3 reads CASSQLYSTTDTQYF. CDR3 sequence (DNA): TGTGCCAGCAGTCAACTCTACAGCACCACAGATACGCAGTATTTT.

This clonotype was seen a few times. The rearrangement joins TRBV20-1 to TRBJ2-7, with D perhaps being TRBD1 or TRBD2 (5 bases each). V was trimmed by 8 bases and J by 5 bases, leaving 19 bases between them. Germline CDR1 and CDR2: DFQATT and SNEGSKA (reference sequence). The CDR3 consists of 13 residues. The chain's CDR3 is CSPSPGGLDEQYF. DNA of the CDR3: TGCAGTCCATCCCCTGGGGGTTTGGACGAGCAGTACTTC.

This clonotype occurred a few times. The chain links TRBV2 to TRBJ2-7; either TRBD1 or TRBD2 may supply D (5 bases each). V lost 6 bases to trimming and J lost 7 bases, with 16 bases between them. The V gene's germline CDR1 is SNHLY and CDR2 FYNNEI. This CDR3 region has 13 residues. CDR3 nucleotides: TGTGCCAGCAGGACCCTTCGGGGCAAGGAGCAGTACTTC. It encodes CASRTLRGKEQYF.

This clonotype appeared a few times. V is TRBV29-1 and J is TRBJ1-1, with D uncertain. V lost 7 bases and J lost 1, with 13 bases in between. CDR1 SQVTM and CDR2 ANQGSEA come from the germline V gene. CDR3 length equals 13 residues. CDR3 loop: CSATTLPNTEAFF. CDR3 bases: TGCAGCGCTACAACCCTACCGAACACTGAAGCTTTCTTT.

J is TRBJ2-2 and V is TRBV6-2 or TRBV6-3; D is possibly TRBD2 (7 bases). The CDR3 runs to 16 residues. With 6 bases removed from V and 0 bases from J, the gap between germline ends came to 14 bases. CDR1 and CDR2 from the germline V gene are MNHEY and SVGEGT. The CDR3 spells CASSSWGGPNTGELFF. As DNA, the CDR3 is TGTGCCAGCAGCTCCTGGGGGGGCCCGAACACCGGGGAGCTGTTTTTT.

This clonotype has ten or more counts. The V and J genes are TRBV6-5 and TRBJ1-2; D perhaps matches TRBD1 (6 bases). The CDR3 is 15 amino acids. Germline V CDR1 and CDR2: MNHEY, SVGAGI. Trimming stripped 4 bases from V and 6 bases from J, with 18 bases between. CDR3 sequence: CASSFLQSQGNGYTF. The CDR3 nucleotides read TGTGCCAGCAGTTTCCTACAATCACAGGGAAATGGCTACACCTTC.

The chain has TRBV20-1 and TRBJ2-7; 8 nucleotides line up with TRBD2. Germline V lookup: CDR1 DFQATT, CDR2 SNEGSKA (reference sequence). After removal of 3 bases from V and 7 bases from J, the junction contained 20 bases not matched to a gene. This CDR3 has 17 amino acids. The CDR3 DNA reads TGCAGTGCTAGCGACCCCCGTAGGGCGGGAGGTTCCGGGGAGCAGTACTTC. Protein: CSASDPRRAGGSGEQYF.

Ten or more counts support this clonotype. The chain uses TRBV28 and TRBJ2-7; D is perhaps TRBD2 (6 bases). In germline, CDR1 is MDHEN, CDR2 SYDVKM. This CDR3 contains 15 residues. Deletions cut 1 base from V and 1 base from J, with 11 bases between. CDR3 in amino acids: CASSLSGVRSYEQYF. CDR3 in DNA: TGTGCCAGCAGTTTATCGGGGGTACGGTCCTACGAGCAGTACTTC.

This clonotype has a count of ten or more. The CDR3 sequence is CASSLRNRGLRSNQPQHF. The CDR3 nucleotides read TGTGCCAGCAGCCTTAGGAATAGGGGATTGAGGAGCAATCAGCCCCAGCATTTT. The chain carries TRBV7-9 and TRBJ1-5; maybe TRBD1 (5 bases). The CDR3 contains 18 residues. V was trimmed by 5 bases and J by 1 base, leaving 21 bases between them. From germline, CDR1 is SEHNR and CDR2 FQNEAQ (reference sequence).

The sample holds a few counts of this clonotype. The CDR3 DNA sequence: TGTGCCAGCAGCCGCCGGGACGGTCATCAGCCCCAGCATTTT. The encoded protein is CASSRRDGHQPQHF. V usage is TRBV7-2 and J usage is TRBJ1-5; perhaps TRBD1 as D (5 bases). The CDR3 runs 14 residues. With 5 bases removed from V and 5 bases from J, the gap between germline ends came to 13 bases. Germline CDR1 and CDR2: SGHTA and FQGNSA.